A single sample is the source of the 10 T cell receptor beta chains below, sequenced in a study of cytomegalovirus exposure and HLA in healthy donors. The PCR ran on 60 Vbeta and 13 Jbeta primers. Here immunoSEQ multiplex PCR was the method, and the copy in TCRdb shows in-frame clones only, minus some. Among some 160,000 clones, 65% to 75% were seen once, and the ten largest hold less than 5%. The sample taken for sequencing was PBMCs. Receptors originate from a man aged 55 to 69 in good health and CMV-seronegative.

The CDR3 DNA reads TGTGCCAGCAGCCAAATTAATCAGCCCCAGCATTTT. It yields the protein CASSQINQPQHF. The chain combines TRBV5-6 with TRBJ1-5, with D unresolved. From germline, CDR1 is SGHDT and CDR2 YYEEEE. The germline V and J ends were trimmed by 4 bases and 4 bases, with 6 bases remaining between them. CDR3 size: 12 residues. Supplemented by reference TRBV5-6 and TRBJ1-5, the full variable domain reads DAGVTQSPTHLIKTRGQQVTLRCSPKSGHDTVSWYQQALGQGPQFIFQYYEEEERQRGNFPDRFSGHQFPNYSSELNVNALLLGDSALYLCASSQINQPQHFGDGTRLSIL.

This clone was counted only a few times. The chain links TRBV5-1 to TRBJ1-2, with TRBD1 identical over 8 bases. Trimming at V came to 0 bases and at J to 5 bases, leaving 3 bases not matched to a gene. Germline V CDR1 and CDR2: SGHRS, YFSETQ. The CDR3 totals 14 residues. The CDR3 DNA reads TGCGCCAGCAGCTTGGACAGACAGGGGTATGGCTACACCTTC. Its protein is CASSLDRQGYGYTF. Complete variable domain (other parts from reference TRBV5-1 and TRBJ1-2): KAGVTQTPRYLIKTRGQQVTLSCSPISGHRSVSWYQQTPGQGLQFLFEYFSETQRNKGNFPGRFSGRQFSNSRSEMNVSTLELGDSALYLCASSLDRQGYGYTFGSGTRLTVV.

The chain carries TRBV4-3 and TRBJ1-1; possibly TRBD1 for D (5 bases). Germline lookup yields CDR1 LGHNA and CDR2 YSLEER. V shed 0 bases and J shed 5 bases, with 13 bases lying between them. The CDR3 is 15 residues long. CDR3 DNA: TGCGCCAGCAGCCAAGATGGGGGGTCGGGGACTGAAGCTTTCTTT. It codes for CASSQDGGSGTEAFF.

This chain connects TRBV28 to TRBJ2-3, with TRBD1 matching 8 bases. After removal of 5 bases from V and 1 base from J, the junction contained 2 bases not matched to a gene. This CDR3 comprises 14 residues. In germline, CDR1 is MDHEN, CDR2 SYDVKM. The DNA for the CDR3 is TGTGCCAGCAGTCCGACAGGGGGCACAGATACGCAGTATTTT. Protein: CASSPTGGTDTQYF.

The chain links TRBV28 to TRBJ1-2; D gene uncertain. The CDR3 has 14 amino acids. V was pared by 2 bases and J by 7 bases, with 14 bases between. Germline V lookup: CDR1 MDHEN, CDR2 SYDVKM. The CDR3 spells CASSLIVPPGGYTF. DNA for the CDR3: TGTGCCAGCAGTTTAATTGTCCCCCCGGGTGGCTACACCTTC.

This clone showed up just a few times. The rearrangement uses TRBV19 and TRBJ1-1, with D unresolved. The CDR3 extends over 14 amino acids. The germline gives CDR1 LNHDA, CDR2 SQIVND (reference sequence). Trimming removed 0 bases at V and 3 bases at J, with 8 bases between. The CDR3 DNA reads TGTGCCAGTAGTATAGATGTGGAGTACACTGAAGCTTTCTTT. Translation gives CASSIDVEYTEAFF. Supplemented by reference TRBV19 and TRBJ1-1, the full variable domain reads DGGITQSPKYLFRKEGQNVTLSCEQNLNHDAMYWYRQDPGQGLRLIYYSQIVNDFQKGDIAEGYSVSREKKESFPLTVTSAQKNPTAFYLCASSIDVEYTEAFFGQGTRLTVV.

This clone turned up a few times. This chain connects TRBV6-1 to TRBJ1-1; D is unclear. The ends were cut back, 3 bases at V and 6 bases at J, with 14 bases in the middle. CDR3 size: 14 residues. The germline gives CDR1 MNHNS, CDR2 SASEGT. DNA of the CDR3: TGTGCCAGCAGTGATGGAGGTTCGAGCGCTGAAGCTTTCTTT. As protein: CASSDGGSSAEAFF.

This chain connects TRBV5-1 to TRBJ2-5, with D possibly being TRBD1 (7 bases). Trimming pared 0 bases from V and 1 base from J, leaving 16 bases between. This CDR3 comprises 17 residues. The germline gives CDR1 SGHRS, CDR2 YFSETQ. The CDR3 DNA follows: TGCGCCAGCAGCTTGGGCACAGGGGACTGGATCCAAGAGACCCAGTACTTC. This sequence encodes CASSLGTGDWIQETQYF.

This clone was recorded a few times. CDR3 nucleotide sequence: TGTGCCAGCAGTGACGGAGGCAATGAGCAGTTCTTC. It encodes CASSDGGNEQFF. The gene calls are TRBV2 and TRBJ2-1, with D perhaps TRBD2 (5 bases). Between the trimmed V and J ends, which lost 3 bases and 6 bases, there was a span of 6 bases. The CDR3 is 12 residues long. CDR1 is SNHLY and CDR2 is FYNNEI in the germline V gene.

V usage is TRBV19 and J usage is TRBJ2-2, with 11 bases matching TRBD1. CDR3 size: 16 residues. CDR1 is LNHDA and CDR2 is SQIVND in the germline V gene (reference sequence). J was trimmed by 5 bases and V by 3 bases; bases with no gene match: 5. The CDR3 is CASSIGTGGATGELFF. For the CDR3, the DNA is TGTGCCAGTAGTATCGGGACAGGGGGAGCTACCGGGGAGCTGTTTTTT.